One and the same sample provided the 21 T cell receptor beta chains below, sequenced in a study of blood T cell repertoires in COVID-19. Sequencing was performed with immunoSEQ multiplex PCR; in TCRdb, only in-frame clones are kept and a portion is missing. The sample yields 250,000 or so clones, 88% seen once. What was sequenced was peripheral blood. These receptors were collected from a woman in her 30s with acute or convalescent COVID-19.

This rearrangement joins TRBV3-1 (or the pseudogene TRBV3-2) to TRBJ2-3; the match to TRBD1 covers 9 bases. The germline V gene encodes CDR1 LGHDT and CDR2 YNNKEL (reference sequence). This CDR3 is built from 16 residues. V was clipped by 0 bases and J by 6 bases; unmatched bases: 7. The CDR3 DNA reads as TGTGCCAGCAGCCAAGACCCGGACAGGGGTCGCGATACGCAGTATTTT. It specifies CASSQDPDRGRDTQYF.

This rearrangement joins TRBV5-1 to TRBJ2-1; D is undetermined. The V gene lost 3 bases and the J gene lost 6 bases, with 7 bases spanning the gap. Germline-derived CDR1 and CDR2 are SGHRS and YFSETQ. The CDR3 has 12 residues. CDR3: CASSSPGNEQFF. The CDR3 nucleotides are TGCGCCAGCAGCTCCCCGGGCAATGAGCAGTTCTTC.

This clone was seen once. The V call is TRBV6-6, the J call TRBJ1-5, with no clear D. Looked up from germline, CDR1 is MNHNY and CDR2 is SVGAGI (reference sequence). The CDR3 is made up of 16 amino acids. V lost 2 bases and J lost 7, with 18 bases in between. CDR3 coding DNA: TGTGCCAGCAGTTACATCACGTCCCCTGGCGGGCAGCCCCAGCATTTT. Translated, it gives CASSYITSPGGQPQHF.

CDR3 sequence (DNA): TGTGCTAGTGGTACACAGGGTAGCTCCTACGAGCAGTACTTC. This codes for CASGTQGSSYEQYF. The chain employs TRBV12-5 and TRBJ2-7, with a tentative D call TRBD1 (6 bases). The V end lost 5 bases, the J end lost 0 bases, and 11 bases lay between the germline ends. From germline, CDR1 is LGHNT and CDR2 FRNRAP. This CDR3 spans 14 amino acids.

V gene TRBV18 combines with J gene TRBJ2-2; 7 positions agree with TRBD1. CDR3 length equals 15 residues. After removal of 5 bases from V and 1 base from J, the junction contained 4 bases not matched to a gene. Per germline, CDR1 KGHSH and CDR2 LQKENI. The CDR3 reads CASSMRQGNTGELFF. CDR3 coding DNA: TGTGCCAGCTCAATGCGACAGGGGAACACCGGGGAGCTGTTTTTT.

V and J are TRBV19 and TRBJ2-5; maybe TRBD1 (6 bases). The CDR3 runs 14 residues. V lost 5 bases and J 5 bases, leaving 15 bases between the germline ends. Germline values: CDR1 LNHDA, CDR2 SQIVND (reference sequence). The CDR3 sequence: CASSPRTVSETQYF. CDR3 in DNA: TGTGCCAGTAGTCCCCGGACAGTTTCTGAGACCCAGTACTTC.

The chain links TRBV7-8 to TRBJ2-7; TRBD1 matches 7 bases. CDR1 SGHVS and CDR2 FQNEAQ come from the germline V gene. The CDR3 has 16 residues. J gave up 6 bases and V 5 bases, and 16 bases lay outside the gene matches. CDR3 in DNA: TGTGCCAGCAGCCTAGGCGAGACAGGGTTAGGTCTCGAGCAGTACTTC. It yields the protein CASSLGETGLGLEQYF.

The chain recombines TRBV6-2 or TRBV6-3 with TRBJ2-7; no clear D. This CDR3 comprises 12 residues. The V end lost 5 bases, the J end lost 3 bases, and 8 bases lay between the germline ends. CDR1 and CDR2 from the germline V gene are MNHEY and SVGEGT. CDR3 nucleotide sequence: TGTGCCAGCAGTCTCGGTGGCTACGAGCAGTACTTC. Translating gives CASSLGGYEQYF.

The sample holds a few counts of this clone. The chain combines TRBV4-3 with TRBJ2-7, with 8 bases fitting TRBD1. V gave up 4 bases and J gave up 0 bases; unmatched junction bases: 2. The CDR3 sequence is 14 residues long. Germline V gene data show CDR1 as LGHNA and CDR2 as YSLEER. The DNA for the CDR3 is TGCGCCAGCAGCCTCCAGGGGGCCTCCTACGAGCAGTACTTC. Translation: CASSLQGASYEQYF.

The chain uses TRBV11-2 and TRBJ2-7, with a possible D match to TRBD1 (5 bases). The CDR3 extends over 13 amino acids. With 3 bases removed from V and 1 base from J, the gap between germline ends came to 7 bases. CDR1 SGHAT and CDR2 FQNNGV come from the germline V gene. For the CDR3, the DNA is TGTGCCAGCAGCTTTGGACAATCCTACGAGCAGTACTTC. Translated: CASSFGQSYEQYF.

V usage is TRBV10-3 and J usage is TRBJ2-1, with a weak D call TRBD1 (5 bases). CDR1 is ENHRY and CDR2 is SYGVKD in the germline V gene. With 3 bases removed from V and 8 bases from J, the gap between germline ends came to 8 bases. The CDR3 consists of 12 residues. CDR3 protein: CAISDRVDEQFF. CDR3 nucleotide sequence: TGTGCCATCAGTGACAGGGTGGATGAGCAGTTCTTC.

The rearrangement links TRBV19 to TRBJ2-5; D remains ambiguous. The CDR3 contains 12 residues. Germline assignment: CDR1 LNHDA and CDR2 SQIVND (reference sequence). V was shortened by 4 bases and J by 5 bases, with 8 bases between the two germline ends. The chain's CDR3 is CASSKTRETQYF. CDR3 coding DNA: TGTGCCAGTAGTAAAACTCGGGAGACCCAGTACTTC.

The V call is TRBV2, the J call TRBJ2-4; tentative D call: TRBD2 (6 bases). CDR3 length: 12 amino acids. Deletions cut 8 bases from V and 8 bases from J, with 13 bases between. The germline V gene has CDR1 SNHLY and CDR2 FYNNEI. The CDR3 DNA is TGTGCCAGCCAGAGCCGGGACTACATTCAGTACTTC. Its protein product is CASQSRDYIQYF.

J is TRBJ1-5 and V is TRBV12-5; weak D call: TRBD1 (5 bases). This CDR3 comprises 13 residues. The ends were cut back, 6 bases at V and 5 bases at J, with 11 bases in the middle. Germline CDR1 and CDR2: LGHNT and FRNRAP. Here the CDR3 DNA reads TGTGCTAGTGGGGTAACAGGAGATCAGCCCCAGCATTTT. Amino acids: CASGVTGDQPQHF.

Here the CDR3 reads CASTNDIVRGTEAFF. The CDR3 DNA reads TGTGCCAGCACCAATGACATTGTCCGAGGGACTGAAGCTTTCTTT. The V and J genes are TRBV6-6 and TRBJ1-1; no definite D call. Germline CDR1 reads MNHNY; CDR2 reads SVGAGI (reference sequence). This CDR3 is 15 amino acids long. Trimming stripped 7 bases from V and 5 bases from J, with 20 bases between.

This chain links TRBV11-2 with TRBJ2-7; 13 bases align to TRBD2. With V trimmed by 4 bases and J by 3 bases, 9 bases remained unmatched. CDR3 length: 17 residues. Germline V gene lookup returns CDR1 SGHAT and CDR2 FQNNGV. CDR3 nucleotide sequence: TGTGCCAGCAGCTCCGGGACTAGCGGGACATATTTCTACGAGCAGTACTTC. Translating gives CASSSGTSGTYFYEQYF.

This clone was seen a few times. Other DNA sequences from this sample encode an identical CDR3 as well. The genes are TRBV4-3 and TRBJ2-1, with TRBD2 matching over 8 bases. Germline loops: CDR1 LGHNA, CDR2 YSLEER. CDR3 size: 17 residues. V gave up 0 bases and J gave up 0 bases; unmatched junction bases: 4. CDR3 region: CASSQDPSGSSYNEQFF. The DNA for the CDR3 is TGCGCCAGCAGCCAAGATCCCAGCGGGAGCTCCTACAATGAGCAGTTCTTC.

The chain uses TRBV12-5 and TRBJ2-7; TRBD1 agrees at 8 bases. Germline CDR1 is LGHNT and CDR2 is FRNRAP. The CDR3 has 13 residues. J lost 6 bases, V lost 3 bases, and 4 bases had no gene match. CDR3 sequence reads: CASGFVGTGEQYF. The CDR3 coding sequence is TGTGCTAGTGGTTTCGTGGGGACAGGCGAGCAGTACTTC. Together with reference TRBV12-5 and TRBJ2-7, the CDR3 gives the full variable domain: DARVTQTPRHKVTEMGQEVTMRCQPILGHNTVFWYRQTMMQGLELLAYFRNRAPLDDSGMPKDRFSAEMPDATLATLKIQPSEPRDSAVYFCASGFVGTGEQYFGPGTRLTVT.

CDR3 bases: TGTGCCACCAATCTAGCGGGAGGGCCGGAGACCCAGTACTTC. Translated, it gives CATNLAGGPETQYF. The rearrangement uses TRBV9 and TRBJ2-5; 12 bases agree with TRBD2. V dropped 9 bases and J dropped 5; count of bases not matched to a gene: 8. The CDR3 covers 14 residues. The V gene's germline CDR1 is SGDLS and CDR2 YYNGEE.

V and J are TRBV15 and TRBJ2-3; a possible D gene is TRBD1 (6 bases). The V gene's germline CDR1 is LNHNV and CDR2 YYDKDF (reference sequence). This CDR3 has 13 amino acids. The V end was cut by 3 bases, the J end by 4 bases, with 8 bases between. This CDR3 is CATSSAGADTQYF. Written as DNA, the CDR3 is TGTGCCACCAGCAGTGCAGGGGCAGATACGCAGTATTTT.

The V call is TRBV7-9, the J call TRBJ2-7; 11 bases match TRBD2. CDR1 is SEHNR, CDR2 FQNEAQ, per germline (reference sequence). J lost 7 bases, V lost 6 bases, and 8 bases had no gene match. This CDR3 is built from 14 residues. In nucleotides, the CDR3 is TGTGCCAGCAGTCAACTAGCGGGAGATGGGGAGCAGTACTTC. Translation: CASSQLAGDGEQYF.